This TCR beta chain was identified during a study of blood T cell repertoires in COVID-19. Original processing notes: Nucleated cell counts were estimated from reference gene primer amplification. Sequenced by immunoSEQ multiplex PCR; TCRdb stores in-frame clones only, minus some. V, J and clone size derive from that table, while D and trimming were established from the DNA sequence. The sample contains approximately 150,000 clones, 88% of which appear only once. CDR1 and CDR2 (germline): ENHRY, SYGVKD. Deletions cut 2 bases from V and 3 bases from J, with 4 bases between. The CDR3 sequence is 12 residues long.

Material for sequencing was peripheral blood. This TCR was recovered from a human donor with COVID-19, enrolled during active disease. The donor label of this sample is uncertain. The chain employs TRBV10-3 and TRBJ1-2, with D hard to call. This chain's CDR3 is CAISEVDYGYTF. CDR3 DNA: TGTGCCATCAGTGAGGTAGACTATGGCTACACCTTC.